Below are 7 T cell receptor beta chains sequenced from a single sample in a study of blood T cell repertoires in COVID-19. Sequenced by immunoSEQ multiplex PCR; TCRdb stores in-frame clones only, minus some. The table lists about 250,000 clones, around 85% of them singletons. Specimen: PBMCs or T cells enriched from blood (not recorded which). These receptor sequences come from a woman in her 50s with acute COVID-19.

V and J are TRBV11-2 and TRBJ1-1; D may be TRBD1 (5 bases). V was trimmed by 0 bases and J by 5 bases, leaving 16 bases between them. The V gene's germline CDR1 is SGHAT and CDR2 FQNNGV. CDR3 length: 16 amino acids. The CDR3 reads CASSLEYSSGKTEAFF. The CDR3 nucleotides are TGTGCCAGCAGCTTAGAATATTCGTCAGGGAAAACTGAAGCTTTCTTT.

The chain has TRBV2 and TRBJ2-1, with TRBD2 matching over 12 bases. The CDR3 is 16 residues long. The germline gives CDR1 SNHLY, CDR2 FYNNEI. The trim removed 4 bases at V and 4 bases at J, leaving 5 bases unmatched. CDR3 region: CASSAETSGGYNEQFF. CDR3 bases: TGTGCCAGCAGTGCCGAGACTAGCGGGGGTTACAATGAGCAGTTCTTC. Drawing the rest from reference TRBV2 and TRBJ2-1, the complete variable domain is EPEVTQTPSHQVTQMGQEVILRCVPISNHLYFYWYRQILGQKVEFLVSFYNNEISEKSEIFDDQFSVERPDGSNFTLKIRSTKLEDSAMYFCASSAETSGGYNEQFFGPGTRLTVL.

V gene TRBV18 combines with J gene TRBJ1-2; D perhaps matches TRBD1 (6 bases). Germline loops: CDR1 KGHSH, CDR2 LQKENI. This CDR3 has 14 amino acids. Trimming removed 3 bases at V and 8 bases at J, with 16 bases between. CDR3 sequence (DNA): TGTGCCAGCTCACCTGCTCAGGGGTTTGAGGGCTACACCTTC. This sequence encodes CASSPAQGFEGYTF.

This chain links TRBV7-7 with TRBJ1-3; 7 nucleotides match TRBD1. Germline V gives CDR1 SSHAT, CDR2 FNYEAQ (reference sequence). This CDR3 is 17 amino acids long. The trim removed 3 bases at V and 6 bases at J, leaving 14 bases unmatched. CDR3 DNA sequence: TGTGCCAGCAGCTTTAACATACCGGGACAGCCTACAAACACCATATATTTT. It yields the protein CASSFNIPGQPTNTIYF.

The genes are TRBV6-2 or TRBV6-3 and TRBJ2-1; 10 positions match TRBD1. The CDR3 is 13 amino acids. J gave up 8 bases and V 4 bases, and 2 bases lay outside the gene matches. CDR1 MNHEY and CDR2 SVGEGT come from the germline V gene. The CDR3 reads CASSSTGGHEQFF. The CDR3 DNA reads TGTGCCAGCAGTTCGACAGGGGGCCATGAGCAGTTCTTC.

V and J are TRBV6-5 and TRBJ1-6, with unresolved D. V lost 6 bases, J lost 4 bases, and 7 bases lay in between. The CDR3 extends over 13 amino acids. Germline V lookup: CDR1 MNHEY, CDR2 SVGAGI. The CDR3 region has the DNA TGTGCCAGCAGGGCAGGTTATAATTCACCCCTCCACTTT. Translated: CASRAGYNSPLHF.

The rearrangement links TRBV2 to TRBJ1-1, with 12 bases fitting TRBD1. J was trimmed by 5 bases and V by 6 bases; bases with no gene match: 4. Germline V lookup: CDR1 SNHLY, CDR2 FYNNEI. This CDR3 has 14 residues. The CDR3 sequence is CASRGQGAGTEAFF. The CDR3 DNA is TGTGCCAGCAGGGGACAGGGGGCGGGAACTGAAGCTTTCTTT.